Detailed here is one T cell receptor beta chain. V lost 2 bases and J 2 bases, leaving 12 bases between the germline ends. This CDR3 contains 15 residues. The germline gives CDR1 PRHDT, CDR2 FYEKMQ (reference sequence). These data come from a study of T cell changes during pregnancy in multiple sclerosis. Assay used: immunoSEQ multiplex PCR; TCRdb lists only in-frame clones, some missing. The sample yields 100,000 or so clones, 94% seen once. The TCR was taken from a female donor with multiple sclerosis, enrolled in a pregnancy study. This specimen was peripheral blood, taken before pregnancy. This rearrangement joins TRBV13 to TRBJ1-2; a possible D gene is TRBD1 (6 bases). This chain's CDR3 is CASSLFGQSNYGYTF. The CDR3 region has the DNA TGTGCCAGCAGCTTATTCGGACAGAGCAACTATGGCTACACCTTC.